Detailed here is one TCR beta chain. No cognate antigen has been identified for it. Within one base of it there is no much larger clone, and no base qualities were kept. The germline V gene provides CDR1 SNHLY and CDR2 FYNNEI. V drops 1 base and J drops 4 bases, leaving 14 bases in between. There are 15 amino acids in the CDR3, from cysteine to phenylalanine inclusive. The entry retains the CDR3 DNA only, 45 bases that are in frame from base 1. This entry is derived from a study of cytomegalovirus exposure and HLA in healthy donors (dated by TCRdb to about 2017). For context, the study as a whole: According to an earlier analysis of 550 to 700 of the donors, about 170 million T cells yielded roughly 110 million unique TCR beta sequences and about 280 Gb of sequence data. Approximately 300 gigabases of sequencing data and approximately 85 million unique TCR sequences were included in an early release covering roughly 600 HLA-typed donors. Among the 398 genotyped donors, around 81% belonged to the genetic ancestry cluster associated with self-reported Caucasian donors. The study aimed to test whether cataloging public T cell receptors could reveal signatures of past pathogen exposure. Using immunosequencing, the study profiled T cell repertoires from 666 subjects and related those repertoires to cytomegalovirus serostatus. A separate validation cohort of approximately 120 different subjects was used in addition to the 666-subject first cohort. To predict cytomegalovirus infection status, the study brought together high-throughput TCR immunosequencing, statistical association of individual TCRs with disease status, and machine learning. A later analysis re-examined previously published TCR beta repertoires from just over 650 donors and added high-resolution HLA genotyping to investigate patterns of TCR occurrence. Rather than drawing on any new phenotypic data, the later analysis identified candidate immune exposures from TCR beta sequences and the way those sequences occurred across donors. To decide whether each TCR beta V gene segment behaved as functional or pseudogenic, an earlier analysis of some 600 of the donors relied on high-throughput TCR beta sequencing. Donor age, sex, ethnicity and CMV serostatus were compiled together with the repertoire data. Genome-wide SNP genotypes for about 65% of the 666 donors were used in a later genetic analysis, which treated that subset as a discovery cohort. Every discovery cohort repertoire had been produced on one sequencing platform. Both class I and class II loci were covered by HLA typing, at four-digit resolution. The number of donors typed differed by locus, with 629-630 for A, B, C, DRB1 and DQB1, roughly 520 for DQA1, 600 to 610 for DPA1, and some 470 for DPB1. Roughly five DR-DQ haplotypes were treated as single units for association and clustering because of strong linkage in the cohort. Across around 400 genotyped donors of the cohort, an average of about 250,000 unique TCR beta nucleotide sequences per donor were sequenced, and 15% to 20% of those sequences were non-productive.

Libraries came from the immunoSEQ multiplex PCR assay. A mixture of 60 forward primers for TCR Vbeta segments and 13 reverse primers for TCR Jbeta segments was used in the multiplex PCR. Amplification of the CDR3 region of rearranged TCR beta genes was performed with a multiplex PCR assay on genomic DNA. The amplified TCR beta libraries were sequenced on the Illumina HiSeq System as 87-base-pair reads. The paper's processing steps were these. In a later analysis, around 80 million unique TCR beta chains were counted across the approximately 670 repertoires, and roughly 11 million of these chains were shared by at least two donors. To remove PCR and sequencing errors, raw reads were error-corrected and collapsed into unique sequences using a nearest-neighbor algorithm that merged closely related sequences. CDR3 sequences were aligned to IMGT reference sequences to assign V, D and J gene segments. For a sequence to be retained, a match of at least six nucleotides to both a V gene segment and a J gene segment was required. Rearrangements were classified as productive when the CDR3 lacked stop codons and remained in frame with V and J, and all other rearrangements were classified as non-productive. CDR3 was defined according to IMGT convention as the region running from the second conserved V-encoded cysteine to the conserved J-encoded phenylalanine. The earlier analysis of 500 to 650 of the donors excluded any sequence lacking an unambiguous match to a single V gene segment. An earlier analysis of fewer than 750 of the donors called V segments functional above 56.7% productive rearrangements and segregating when the between-donor standard deviation exceeded 5%. To diagnose cytomegalovirus status from the catalog of TCR beta chain sequences, a statistical classification framework was built. V and J gene assignment, in a later analysis, came from comparing TCR nucleotide sequences with IMGT/GENE-DB human TR gene sequences. The TCRdist pipeline was used in a later analysis to assign CDR3 sequences and most-parsimonious VDJ recombination scenarios. In a later analysis, each TCR beta chain was defined by its CDR3 amino acid sequence together with its V-gene family, and reads lacking a unique V-gene family were excluded. To address suspected cross-contamination and a sequencing artifact, a later analysis removed approximately 600 highly shared, low-generation-probability nucleotide sequences. A later analysis calculated a clonal expansion index for each public chain from normalized within-repertoire ranks of inferred template counts. In a later analysis, generation probabilities were computed using a VDJ recombination model fitted to out-of-frame rearrangements, and the results were checked against IGoR. Hypergeometric tests were used in a later analysis to score TCR-TCR, TCR-HLA and TCR-CMV co-occurrence, with a repertoire-size bias correction applied to the TCR pairs. To estimate false discovery rates, a later analysis permuted the HLA or CMV assignments 20 times. In a later analysis, co-occurring TCRs were grouped with DBSCAN, and TCRdist sequence similarity was added when clustering was performed within HLA-allele-positive subsets. Repertoires with fewer than 30,000 or more than 120,000 public chains were left out of co-occurrence clustering, as were a handful of repertoires with anomalous nucleotide sharing. TCRdb stores this immuneACCESS table with in-frame sequences only. Part of the clones is absent; in the studies checked, under half of the shortfall reflects unresolved V genes, and no reason is known for the rest. D and trimming were read from the DNA, whereas the V and J calls and clone size are those reported in that table. Within this sample are more than 85,000 clones, with 60% to 75% of them counted one time only. Clones ranked in the top ten supply less than 1.5% of the sample.

Findings and caveats that apply to the study as a whole: Some IMGT-functional V segments, including TRBV6-2 and TRBV6-3, could not be distinguished by the 87-base-pair reads and were therefore excluded. Linkage disequilibrium might explain the correlated functional status among segregating V segments, but an unknown experimental factor could not be excluded. Several of the top co-occurrence clusters appeared to be linked to parvovirus B19, influenza, CMV and Epstein-Barr virus, according to a later analysis. A further reported finding was that TCR beta sequences accurately predicted the HLA-A and HLA-B alleles for most subjects in the first cohort. Only TCR beta chains were sequenced in this cohort, and the absence of alpha or paired-chain data limited detectable features. In a later analysis, some 18,000 TCR beta sequences were associated with specific HLA alleles at a false discovery rate of 0.05. Because some donors lacked HLA typing at each locus, the association tests relied only on the typed subset. Most TCR sequences were seen in very few donors, while some public TCRs were found in many individuals. Most CMV-associated TCR beta chains appeared to be HLA-restricted in a later analysis, and the HLA associations seemed to be driven largely by CMV exposure. V-gene and J-gene trimming of TCR beta chains was associated with a missense DCLRE1C variant in a later genetic analysis, and the association was replicated in an independent cohort. Because counts were too low, seventeen rarely observed V segments, including chromosome 9 orphons, were excluded from the earlier analysis of some 590 of the donors. In vitro tests confirmed that a few of the cytomegalovirus-associated TCR beta chains recognize cytomegalovirus antigens. A later analysis found that TCR association rates varied across HLA loci, with DRB1 alleles showing the most associated TCRs and HLA-C alleles the fewest. Sequencing depth was assumed to be roughly uniform across donors in the presence/absence analyses, though that assumption may not hold. Assigning TCR associations to individual alleles was difficult when HLA alleles, especially DR and DQ, strongly co-occurred. A cluster of highly shared sequence variants was judged likely to represent a technical artifact of the sequencing pipeline. The study listed 150 to 200 TCR beta chains as associated with cytomegalovirus. It was suggested by the authors that the approach could potentially be generalized to other disease states and immunological phenotypes. An earlier analysis of 450 to 750 of the donors showed that most TCR beta V segments appeared in productive rearrangements either about 90% or about 30% of the time, which broadly matched IMGT annotations. Immune exposure information for the cohort was limited to CMV serostatus. A later analysis found that HLA-associated TCR beta chains were more clonally expanded and had lower generation probabilities than equally common non-associated chains. A later genetic analysis reported fewer N-insertions in productive TCRs among donors in an Asian-associated ancestry cluster than the roughly 640-donor mean. Cytomegalovirus status was reported to be diagnosed by the classifier with high specificity and sensitivity in both the original and validation cohorts.

The cohort was made up of approximately 670 healthy bone marrow donors. At the time of sampling, all cohort members were nominally healthy, though unrecorded immune exposures were likely present. The donor was CMV seronegative and belonged to the group of several hundred seronegative cohort members. A peripheral blood sample was provided by each donor, and peripheral blood mononuclear cells were used for TCR beta sequencing. Genomic DNA extraction from the blood cell samples was performed with the Qiagen DNeasy Blood Extraction Kit. The sample consisted of PBMCs. The chain is made from TRBV2 and TRBJ2-7; too little of a D gene remains to name it. The receptor was isolated from a female donor in good health and CMV-seronegative. CDR3 protein: CASSEVAAFKYEQYF. In nucleotides, the sequence is TGTGCCAGCAGTGAAGTGGCGGCCTTCAAATACGAGCAGTACTTC.